This entry lists 25 T cell receptor beta chains sequenced from one sample in a study of T cells after yellow fever vaccination. TCRdb used MiXCR to reprocess the 5' RACE reads, holding one entry per CDR3 protein. The data contain about 58,000 distinct CDR3 sequences, roughly 6.9% of them singletons. Sequencing was performed on CD8+ T cells sorted from PBMCs, taken on the day of the first yellow fever vaccination. The origin of the receptors is a man aged 18 to 29 who received the YFV17D yellow fever vaccine.

This clonotype was detected a few times. The chain has TRBV5-1 and TRBJ2-2; no firm D call. Germline V gives CDR1 SGHRS, CDR2 YFSETQ. With 1 base removed from V and 2 bases from J, the gap between germline ends came to 9 bases. The CDR3 totals 15 residues. Here the CDR3 DNA reads TGCGCCAGCAGCTTGTGGCGACCCAACACCGGGGAGCTGTTTTTT. It translates to CASSLWRPNTGELFF.

In its sample, this clonotype was seen a few times. The rearrangement uses TRBV2 and TRBJ1-2, with D unclear. This CDR3 has 16 amino acids. Between the trimmed V and J ends, which lost 7 bases and 1 base, there was a span of 19 bases. Germline CDR1 is SNHLY and CDR2 is FYNNEI. CDR3 protein: CASTVWPRRHNYGYTF. The CDR3 DNA follows: TGTGCCAGCACGGTTTGGCCACGGCGTCATAACTATGGCTACACCTTC. Combining the CDR3 with reference TRBV2 and TRBJ1-2 gives the whole variable domain EPEVTQTPSHQVTQMGQEVILRCVPISNHLYFYWYRQILGQKVEFLVSFYNNEISEKSEIFDDQFSVERPDGSNFTLKIRSTKLEDSAMYFCASTVWPRRHNYGYTFGSGTRLTVV.

This chain uses TRBV6-6 with TRBJ2-1; D gene unclear. The germline V gene has CDR1 MNHNY and CDR2 SVGAGI (reference sequence). Trimming shortened V by 5 bases and J by 10 bases, and 12 bases separated the two germline ends. The CDR3 consists of 12 residues. Written as DNA, the CDR3 is TGTGCCAGCAGTGGGCGTCGGTCGGAGCAGTTCTTC. This gives the protein CASSGRRSEQFF.

This clonotype was counted many times. The chain is built from TRBV5-4 and TRBJ2-2; 10 nucleotides match TRBD1. The V gene end was trimmed by 3 bases and the J gene end by 3 bases; junction bases not matched to a gene: 2. The CDR3 has 15 residues. Germline assignment: CDR1 SGHNT and CDR2 YYREEE (reference sequence). DNA for the CDR3: TGTGCCAGCAGCTCCGGGACAGGGGACACCGGGGAGCTGTTTTTT. This codes for CASSSGTGDTGELFF. The full variable domain, with the rest looked up from reference TRBV5-4 and TRBJ2-2, is ETGVTQSPTHLIKTRGQQVTLRCSSQSGHNTVSWYQQALGQGPQFIFQYYREEENGRGNFPPRFSGLQFPNYSSELNVNALELDDSALYLCASSSGTGDTGELFFGEGSRLTVL.

In its sample, this clonotype was seen a few times. The chain links TRBV9 to TRBJ2-5, with a possible D match to TRBD1 (6 bases). The germline V gene has CDR1 SGDLS and CDR2 YYNGEE. The CDR3 totals 14 residues. Trimming stripped 3 bases from V and 2 bases from J, with 11 bases between. CDR3 sequence (DNA): TGTGCCAGCAGCGACAGGGTTCAGCAAGAGACCCAGTACTTC. This encodes CASSDRVQQETQYF.

This clonotype was seen more than once but under ten times. CDR3 nucleotide sequence: TGTGCCAGCGGCCCCGAGCTCCGGCACAATGAGCAGTTCTTC. It yields the protein CASGPELRHNEQFF. The rearrangement joins TRBV4-2 to TRBJ2-1; D is unresolved. This CDR3 contains 14 residues. Germline assignment: CDR1 LGHNA and CDR2 YNFKEQ. V was shortened by 8 bases and J by 5 bases, with 16 bases between the two germline ends.

This clonotype was detected ten times or more. The V call is TRBV4-3, the J call TRBJ1-4, with D unclear. The CDR3 is made up of 15 amino acids. With 0 bases removed from V and 3 bases from J, the gap between germline ends came to 8 bases. The germline CDR1 and CDR2 sequences are LGHNA and YSLEER. CDR3 loop: CASSQDPGSNEKLFF. CDR3 DNA: TGCGCCAGCAGCCAAGATCCGGGGTCTAATGAAAAACTGTTTTTT.

The chain recombines TRBV27 with TRBJ2-5; D remains unclear. Trimming took 0 bases from V and 5 from J, leaving 7 bases between them. The CDR3 is made up of 13 amino acids. CDR1 and CDR2 (germline): MNHEY, SMNVEV (reference sequence). This CDR3 reads CASSLSGQETQYF. The DNA of the CDR3 is TGTGCCAGCAGTTTATCGGGCCAGGAGACCCAGTACTTC.

In its sample, this clonotype was seen many times. This chain uses TRBV28 with TRBJ2-3; TRBD1 matches 7 bases. Trimming removed 9 bases from V and 5 bases from J; junction bases left unmatched: 17. CDR3 length: 16 residues. Germline CDR1 MDHEN, CDR2 SYDVKM. CDR3 sequence: CASFDEGAALIDTQYF. CDR3 in DNA: TGTGCCAGTTTTGATGAGGGGGCCGCCCTCATAGATACGCAGTATTTT.

There are many counts of this clonotype. The genes are TRBV5-1 and TRBJ2-1; D is perhaps TRBD1 (5 bases). The V and J ends lost 3 bases and 4 bases respectively, with 8 bases between them. This CDR3 has 13 amino acids. CDR1 and CDR2 from the germline V gene are SGHRS and YFSETQ. The CDR3 protein is CASSSTVYNEQFF. CDR3 in DNA: TGCGCCAGCAGCTCGACAGTTTACAATGAGCAGTTCTTC.

This clonotype was found many times. This rearrangement joins TRBV6-4 to TRBJ2-1, with 9 bases fitting TRBD2. In germline, CDR1 is MRHNA, CDR2 SNTAGT. J gave up 5 bases and V 3 bases, and 5 bases lay outside the gene matches. This CDR3 comprises 15 residues. Written as DNA, the CDR3 is TGTGCCAGCAGTGAAGGCCTAGCGGGGAACAATGAGCAGTTCTTC. Its protein is CASSEGLAGNNEQFF.

In its sample, this clonotype was seen many times. The chain is built from TRBV20-1 and TRBJ2-2; 9 bases line up with TRBD2. Losses at the gene ends were 4 bases for V and 3 bases for J; bases not matched to a gene: 6. The V gene's germline CDR1 is DFQATT and CDR2 SNEGSKA (reference sequence). The CDR3 sequence is 15 residues long. DNA for the CDR3: TGCAGTGCTAAAGGCTCTAGCGGGGACACCGGGGAGCTGTTTTTT. This encodes CSAKGSSGDTGELFF.

This clonotype appeared many times. The genes are TRBV4-1 and TRBJ1-3; D is unclear. The CDR3 is made up of 15 amino acids. V shed 6 bases and J shed 4 bases, with 16 bases lying between them. Per germline, CDR1 MGHRA and CDR2 YSYEKL. CDR3 nucleotide sequence: TGCGCCAGCAGGCCTACGGAAGCTCTCGGAAACACCATATATTTT. This encodes CASRPTEALGNTIYF.

This clonotype came up many times. The chain has TRBV12-3 or TRBV12-4 and TRBJ2-3; 9 bases map to TRBD1. This CDR3 has 15 amino acids. Trimming cost V 5 bases and J 6 bases; bases outside gene matches: 9. CDR3 loop: CASSPAGQGFDTQYF. As DNA, the CDR3 is TGTGCCAGCAGTCCGGCGGGACAGGGCTTTGATACGCAGTATTTT.

This clonotype was observed a handful of times. The chain combines TRBV24-1 with TRBJ2-3, with D possibly TRBD1 on 5 matching bases. Trimming pared 6 bases from V and 0 bases from J, leaving 12 bases between. Germline V gene sequence: CDR1 KGHDR, CDR2 SFDVKD. The CDR3 is made up of 15 amino acids. Written as DNA, the CDR3 is TGTGCCACCAGTAAGGACACGGTGAGCACAGATACGCAGTATTTT. Its translation: CATSKDTVSTDTQYF.

V gene TRBV7-8 combines with J gene TRBJ1-5, with D perhaps TRBD1 (5 bases). CDR3 size: 13 residues. Deletions cut 2 bases from V and 6 bases from J, with 8 bases between. CDR1 and CDR2 from the germline V gene are SGHVS and FQNEAQ. The CDR3 is CASSLRGVQPQHF. For the CDR3, the DNA is TGTGCCAGCAGCTTACGGGGCGTTCAGCCCCAGCATTTT.

In DNA form, the CDR3 reads TGTGCCATCAGTGGACCGACAGCGAACACCGGGGAGCTGTTTTTT. This sequence encodes CAISGPTANTGELFF. The rearrangement uses TRBV10-3 and TRBJ2-2; weak D call: TRBD1 (5 bases). The V gene's germline CDR1 is ENHRY and CDR2 SYGVKD. V lost 4 bases, J lost 0 bases, and 9 bases lay in between. The CDR3 covers 15 residues.

This clonotype was detected many times. The DNA for the CDR3 is TGCGCCAGCGCTAACCTCAGGACCTACGGGGATGAGCAGTTCTTC. Protein product: CASANLRTYGDEQFF. The V gene is TRBV5-1, the J gene TRBJ2-1; D perhaps matches TRBD2 (5 bases). The CDR3 extends over 15 amino acids. The germline gives CDR1 SGHRS, CDR2 YFSETQ. Trimming shortened V by 7 bases and J by 8 bases, and 22 bases separated the two germline ends.

The chain uses TRBV3-1 and TRBJ2-1; TRBD1 aligns across 11 bases. Germline assignment: CDR1 LGHDT and CDR2 YNNKEL (reference sequence). V lost 6 bases to trimming and J lost 6 bases; unmatched junction nucleotides: 13. The CDR3 extends over 17 amino acids. CDR3 residues: CASSSDPGTGGPNEQFF. Here the CDR3 DNA reads TGTGCCAGCAGTTCCGACCCCGGGACAGGGGGTCCCAATGAGCAGTTCTTC.

The rearrangement joins TRBV27 to TRBJ1-6; a possible D gene is TRBD1 (5 bases). CDR3 size: 16 residues. CDR1 and CDR2 (germline): MNHEY, SMNVEV (reference sequence). The ends were cut back, 5 bases at V and 7 bases at J, with 18 bases in the middle. CDR3 sequence: CASSPRGWARNSPLHF. CDR3 coding DNA: TGTGCCAGCAGTCCAAGGGGTTGGGCGCGGAATTCACCCCTCCACTTT.

This chain connects TRBV19 to TRBJ1-1; tentatively, D is TRBD1 (5 bases). The CDR3 covers 13 residues. Germline values: CDR1 LNHDA, CDR2 SQIVND (reference sequence). The germline V and J ends were trimmed by 4 bases and 1 base, with 7 bases remaining between them. This CDR3 reads CASSNGANTEAFF. The CDR3 DNA reads as TGTGCCAGTAGTAACGGGGCGAACACTGAAGCTTTCTTT.

This clonotype has a handful of counts. This chain links TRBV21-1 with TRBJ1-4; the D call of TRBD1 is as the table states it, not checked on the DNA. TRBV21-1 corresponds to a pseudogene. The CDR3 contains 15 residues. The CDR3 is CASVRRGAVKEKLFF. CDR3 DNA: TGTGCCAGCGTTAGGCGAGGGGCGGTTAAGGAAAAACTGTTTTTT.

The sample holds many counts of this clonotype. The chain has TRBV20-1 and TRBJ2-5; no clear D. The CDR3 sequence is 14 residues long. Germline CDR1 and CDR2: DFQATT and SNEGSKA (reference sequence). Trimming removed 0 bases at V and 3 bases at J, with 11 bases between. DNA of the CDR3: TGCAGTGCTAGAGAATCCCTGGGGAAAGAGACCCAGTACTTC. Amino acids: CSARESLGKETQYF.

With regard to this clonotype: It may be a read error: a sequence one base away is much more abundant. The V gene is TRBV7-6, the J gene TRBJ2-1; 7 bases agree with TRBD2. The CDR3 consists of 15 residues. The germline V gene encodes CDR1 SGHVS and CDR2 FNYEAQ. The CDR3 reads CASSLYGGSFNEQFF. CDR3 DNA sequence: TGTGCCAGCAGCCTTTACGGGGGGTCCTTCAATGAGCAGTTCTTC.

This clonotype was seen a handful of times. This chain joins TRBV7-9 and TRBJ2-7; D remains ambiguous. Germline V lookup: CDR1 SEHNR, CDR2 FQNEAQ (reference sequence). CDR3 length equals 13 residues. The germline V and J ends were trimmed by 2 bases and 2 bases, with 7 bases remaining between them. The CDR3 loop is CASSLRSPYEQYF. The CDR3 bases are TGTGCCAGCAGCTTAAGGAGCCCCTACGAGCAGTACTTC.